Presented here are 11 T cell receptor beta chains from one specimen sequenced in a study of human T cells and chemical hapten exposure. In TCRdb, the RACE reads were re-called with MiXCR into one record per CDR3 protein. The sample consists of some 79,000 distinct CDR3 sequences, 8% to 13% of them appearing once. Specified time point: patch test 2, 6 weeks after DPC sensitization. Treatment here: therapeutic diphenylcyclopropenone sensitization with weekly scalp DPC. The specimen comprised whole blood, sampled in connection with sensitization to the hapten diphenylcyclopropenone (DPC). These receptors all come from a woman aged 50 to 60 with alopecia areata. Some clones in this sample may be carry-over from other donors' samples.

J is TRBJ2-1 and V is TRBV29-1; 8 nucleotides agree with TRBD2. This CDR3 spans 14 amino acids. Germline assignment: CDR1 SQVTM and CDR2 ANQGSEA. V lost 4 bases and J lost 5; bases outside the gene matches: 7. The CDR3 DNA follows: TGCAGCGTTGCCCCAGCGGGAGTAGACAATGAGCAGTTCTTC. It translates to CSVAPAGVDNEQFF.

This clonotype has a count of ten or more. Written as DNA, the CDR3 is TGCAGTGCAATGGACAGAAACTATGGCTACACCTTC. Protein sequence: CSAMDRNYGYTF. The chain employs TRBV20-1 and TRBJ1-2; a possible D gene is TRBD1 (6 bases). The CDR3 covers 12 residues. Germline V CDR1 and CDR2: DFQATT, SNEGSKA (reference sequence). V shed 6 bases and J shed 2 bases, with 10 bases lying between them.

The chain combines TRBV4-1 with TRBJ1-4, with TRBD1 as a possible D gene (6 bases). The CDR3 length is 14 residues. Germline V gene sequence: CDR1 MGHRA, CDR2 YSYEKL. V lost 4 bases, J lost 7 bases, and 13 bases lay in between. Written as DNA, the CDR3 is TGCGCCAGCAGCCTTCAGGGGTTTAGTGAAAAACTGTTTTTT. As protein: CASSLQGFSEKLFF.

This clonotype was detected many times. The V gene is TRBV4-3, the J gene TRBJ1-5; D not resolved. Trimming removed 3 bases at V and 3 bases at J, with 9 bases between. This CDR3 spans 14 amino acids. Germline V gene sequence: CDR1 LGHNA, CDR2 YSLEER. The DNA for the CDR3 is TGCGCCAGCAGCCAGACACAGACCAATCAGCCCCAGCATTTT. Encoded protein: CASSQTQTNQPQHF.

This clonotype was recorded a few times. The V call is TRBV12-3 or TRBV12-4, the J call TRBJ2-3; D is ambiguous. There are 14 residues in the CDR3. V was clipped by 6 bases and J by 6 bases, with 16 bases between them. The chain's CDR3 is CASRNGRNSDTQYF. CDR3 coding DNA: TGTGCCAGCAGAAATGGACGTAACTCGGATACGCAGTATTTT.

In this sample, this clonotype turned up a few times. The V call is TRBV20-1, the J call TRBJ2-3; a possible D gene is TRBD2 (5 bases). V lost 2 bases to trimming and J lost 0 bases, with 12 bases between them. The CDR3 extends over 15 amino acids. Germline V CDR1 and CDR2: DFQATT, SNEGSKA (reference sequence). The DNA for the CDR3 is TGCAGTGCTAGACCCCCGGGGTCTAGCACAGATACGCAGTATTTT. It is translated as CSARPPGSSTDTQYF.

This clonotype was recorded at least ten times. The genes are TRBV12-3 or TRBV12-4 and TRBJ2-1; unclear D gene. The CDR3 loop spans 15 amino acids. The V end lost 3 bases, the J end lost 7 bases, and 16 bases lay between the germline ends. The CDR3 nucleotides are TGTGCCAGCAGTTTCGGCGTTTCAATCCGTAATGAGCAGTTCTTC. Translating gives CASSFGVSIRNEQFF.

V and J are TRBV7-8 and TRBJ2-1; D tentatively fits TRBD1 or TRBD2 (6 bases each). The CDR3 runs to 15 residues. The ends were cut back, 5 bases at V and 11 bases at J, with 22 bases in the middle. Germline CDR1 is SGHVS and CDR2 is FQNEAQ. CDR3 DNA: TGTGCCAGCAGCCCGAGCGAAGCCGGGGGCCACAAGCAGTTCTTC. Its translation is CASSPSEAGGHKQFF. Looking up the rest from reference TRBV7-8 and TRBJ2-1 gives the full variable domain: GAGVSQSPRYKVAKRGQDVALRCDPISGHVSLFWYQQALGQGPEFLTYFQNEAQLDKSGLPSDRFFAERPEGSVSTLKIQRTQQEDSAVYLCASSPSEAGGHKQFFGPGTRLTVL.

The V and J genes are TRBV7-8 and TRBJ2-2; TRBD2 is a possible D gene (6 bases). Trimming left V 3 bases short and J 7 bases short, with 9 bases between. The CDR3 sequence is 13 residues long. Germline CDR1 reads SGHVS; CDR2 reads FQNEAQ. The CDR3 region is CASSLAGIGELFF. The CDR3 DNA follows: TGTGCCAGCAGCTTGGCGGGAATCGGGGAGCTGTTTTTT.

This chain uses TRBV28 with TRBJ1-1; D unresolved. The CDR3 spans 12 residues. In germline, CDR1 is MDHEN, CDR2 SYDVKM. Trimming cost V 1 base and J 12 bases, with 12 bases left between them. CDR3 protein: CASSLFARSTFF. The CDR3 bases are TGTGCCAGCAGTTTATTTGCCAGGTCGACTTTCTTT.

The table lists this clonotype with many counts. This chain joins TRBV30 and TRBJ2-2; maybe TRBD2 (6 bases). The CDR3 covers 15 residues. V dropped 4 bases and J dropped 5 bases, with 17 bases sitting between them. Germline V lookup: CDR1 GTSNPN, CDR2 SVGIG (reference sequence). CDR3 in amino acids: CAWTDGTLVTGELFF. CDR3 coding DNA: TGTGCCTGGACGGACGGGACTCTCGTGACCGGGGAGCTGTTTTTT.